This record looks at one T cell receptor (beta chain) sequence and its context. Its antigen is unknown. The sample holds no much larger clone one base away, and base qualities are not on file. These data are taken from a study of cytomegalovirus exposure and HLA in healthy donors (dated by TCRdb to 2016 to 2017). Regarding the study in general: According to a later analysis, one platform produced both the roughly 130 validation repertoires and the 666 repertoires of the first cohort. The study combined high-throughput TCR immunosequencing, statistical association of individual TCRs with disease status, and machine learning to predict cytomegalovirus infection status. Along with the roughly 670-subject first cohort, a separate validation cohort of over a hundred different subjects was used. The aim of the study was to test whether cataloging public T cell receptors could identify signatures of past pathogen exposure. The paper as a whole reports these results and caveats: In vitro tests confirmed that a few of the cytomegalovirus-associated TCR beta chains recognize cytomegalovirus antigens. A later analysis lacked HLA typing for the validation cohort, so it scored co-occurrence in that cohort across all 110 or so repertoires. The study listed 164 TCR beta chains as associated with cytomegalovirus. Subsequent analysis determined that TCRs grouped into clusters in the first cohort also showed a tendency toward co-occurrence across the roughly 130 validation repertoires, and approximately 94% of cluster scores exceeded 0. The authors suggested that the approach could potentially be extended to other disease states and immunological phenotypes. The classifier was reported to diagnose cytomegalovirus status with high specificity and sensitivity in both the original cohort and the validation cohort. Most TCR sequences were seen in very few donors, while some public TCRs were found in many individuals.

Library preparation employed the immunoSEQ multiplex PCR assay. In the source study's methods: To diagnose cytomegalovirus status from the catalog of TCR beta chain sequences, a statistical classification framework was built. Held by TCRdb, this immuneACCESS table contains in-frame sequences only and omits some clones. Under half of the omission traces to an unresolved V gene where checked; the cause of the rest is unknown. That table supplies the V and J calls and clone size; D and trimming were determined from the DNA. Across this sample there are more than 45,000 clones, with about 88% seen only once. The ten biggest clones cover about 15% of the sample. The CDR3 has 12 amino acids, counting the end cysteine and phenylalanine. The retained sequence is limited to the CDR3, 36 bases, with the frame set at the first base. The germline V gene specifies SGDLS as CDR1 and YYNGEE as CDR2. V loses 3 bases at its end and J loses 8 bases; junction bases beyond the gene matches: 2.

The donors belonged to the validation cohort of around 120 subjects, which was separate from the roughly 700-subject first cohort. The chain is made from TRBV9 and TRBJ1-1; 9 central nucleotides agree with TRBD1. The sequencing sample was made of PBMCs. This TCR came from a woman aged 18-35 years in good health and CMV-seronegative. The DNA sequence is TGTGCCAGCAGCGGTGGGACAGGGGAAGCTTTCTTT. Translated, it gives CASSGGTGEAFF.